The rows below give T cell receptor beta chains drawn from one sample of a study of cytomegalovirus exposure and HLA in healthy donors. Method: immunoSEQ multiplex PCR; TCRdb's copy keeps in-frame clones and lacks some. The sample records 150,000 to 200,000 clones, around 64% being singletons. Material: PBMCs. The receptors here all came from a woman in her thirties in good health and CMV-seronegative. CDR3s leave out the opening cysteine and the closing phenylalanine or tryptophan. D genes are given only for firm matches.

j_gene | d_gene | v_gene | CDR3aa
TRBJ2-2 | NA | TRBV30 | AWSPSRTAGTGELF
TRBJ2-5 | NA | TRBV5-5 | ASSLEQNQETQY
TRBJ2-1 | NA | TRBV6-5 | ASSYSSGGEQF
TRBJ2-7 | NA | TRBV5-6 | ASSLEYEQY
TRBJ1-4 | TRBD1 | TRBV5-4 | ASSFGDRGGEKLF
TRBJ2-1 | NA | TRBV7-9 | SSSDSISGPTYNEQF
TRBJ2-3 | NA | TRBV10-3 | AISENTIPTDTQY
TRBJ2-1 | NA | TRBV28 | ASSPSQGGRNEQF
TRBJ2-2 | NA | TRBV19 | ASRPPRVGELF
TRBJ1-1 | NA | TRBV5-1 | ASSIGPRADEAF
TRBJ2-7 | NA | TRBV2 | ASRQRPYEQY
TRBJ2-1 | TRBD2 | TRBV6-5 | ASSYAGVGEQF
TRBJ2-5 | NA | TRBV30 | AWSGPETQY
TRBJ1-1 | TRBD1 | TRBV19 | ASIGQGNTEAF
TRBJ2-2 | TRBD2 | TRBV7-7 | ASSPGLGRESGELF
TRBJ1-6 | TRBD1 | TRBV4-3 | ASSSRQGDNSPLH
TRBJ2-7 | NA | TRBV4-3 | ASSQGREQY
TRBJ2-7 | NA | TRBV7-2 | ASSLVIGSYEQY
TRBJ2-7 | NA | TRBV7-6 | ASSVGGWAGGHREQY
TRBJ1-1 | NA | TRBV19 | ASSIFGSTEAF
TRBJ1-6 | TRBD1 | TRBV28 | ASSTRDRGYNPYNSPLH
TRBJ1-1 | TRBD1 | TRBV7-2 | ASSLRQGGTEAF
TRBJ1-4 | NA | TRBV4-2 | ASSRPGVGPNEKLF
TRBJ1-1 | NA | TRBV7-9 | ASSLGQGLAEAF
TRBJ1-5 | NA | TRBV19 | ASSRGDSNQPQH
TRBJ2-5 | NA | TRBV4-2 | ASSHETGTQRGEQY
TRBJ2-5 | TRBD1 | TRBV11-2 | ASRPTGSRDQY
TRBJ1-2 | TRBD1 | TRBV28 | ASRGTGANYGYT